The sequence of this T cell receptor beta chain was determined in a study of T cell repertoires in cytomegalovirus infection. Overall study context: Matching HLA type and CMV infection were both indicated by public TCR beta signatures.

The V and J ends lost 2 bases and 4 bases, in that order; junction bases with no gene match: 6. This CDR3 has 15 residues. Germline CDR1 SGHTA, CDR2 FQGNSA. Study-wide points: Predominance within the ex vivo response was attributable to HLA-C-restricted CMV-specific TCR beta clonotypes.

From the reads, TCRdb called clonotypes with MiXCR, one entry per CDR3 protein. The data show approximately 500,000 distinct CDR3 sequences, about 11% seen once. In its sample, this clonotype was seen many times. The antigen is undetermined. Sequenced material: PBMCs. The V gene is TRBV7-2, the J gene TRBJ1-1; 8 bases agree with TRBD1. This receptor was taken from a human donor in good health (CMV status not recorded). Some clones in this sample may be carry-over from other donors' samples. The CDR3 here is CASSLNQGAGTEAFF. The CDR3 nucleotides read TGTGCCAGCAGCTTAAATCAGGGGGCAGGCACTGAAGCTTTCTTT. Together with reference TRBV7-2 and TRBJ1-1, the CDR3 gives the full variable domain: GAGVSQSPSNKVTEKGKDVELRCDPISGHTALYWYRQSLGQGLEFLIYFQGNSAPDKSGLPSDRFSAERTGGSVSTLTIQRTQQEDSAVYLCASSLNQGAGTEAFFGQGTRLTVV.